Below are 21 T cell receptor beta chains sequenced from a single sample in a study of cytomegalovirus exposure and HLA in healthy donors. PCR used 60 Vbeta primers and 13 Jbeta primers. Clones were read by immunoSEQ multiplex PCR, and TCRdb kept only the in-frame ones, dropping some. This sample yields 110,000 to 150,000 clones, of which around 10% are seen a single time; approximately 1.8% belongs to the top ten. Material for sequencing was PBMCs. These receptor sequences come from a male donor in good health and CMV-seronegative.

This clone was observed a handful of times. The V and J genes are TRBV7-2 and TRBJ2-7, with D possibly TRBD2 on 7 matching bases. This CDR3 contains 15 residues. CDR1 and CDR2 from the germline V gene are SGHTA and FQGNSA. Trimming removed 0 bases from V and 4 bases from J, with 13 bases in between. The CDR3 loop is CASSLAQGGGYEQYF. CDR3 DNA: TGTGCCAGCAGCTTAGCACAGGGCGGGGGTTACGAGCAGTACTTC.

A few counts support this clone. The chain employs TRBV7-3 and TRBJ2-7; 7 bases are a match to TRBD1. Germline trimming cut 10 bases from V and 4 bases from J; bases unmatched to any gene: 16. The CDR3 length is 15 residues. The germline gives CDR1 SGHTA, CDR2 FQGTGA. In DNA, the CDR3 is TGTGCCAACGACCGCTGCGACAGGGATCTTTACGAGCAGTACTTC. Translated: CANDRCDRDLYEQYF.

The genes are TRBV5-5 and TRBJ1-2; D is unclear. This CDR3 has 13 residues. Trimming cost V 0 bases and J 4 bases, with 7 bases left between them. CDR1 and CDR2 from the germline V gene are SGHKS and YYEKEE (reference sequence). The CDR3 is CASSLESVYGYTF. The CDR3 nucleotides are TGTGCCAGCAGCTTGGAGTCAGTCTATGGCTACACCTTC.

In regard to this clone: The sample has other DNA sequences that encode this CDR3 too. V gene TRBV20-1 combines with J gene TRBJ2-7; D not certain. Per germline, CDR1 DFQATT and CDR2 SNEGSKA (reference sequence). Trimming shortened V by 4 bases and J by 1 base, and 5 bases separated the two germline ends. This CDR3 spans 11 amino acids. The CDR3 DNA sequence: TGCAGTGCTAAGAGGTCCTACGAGCAGTACTTC. The encoded protein is CSAKRSYEQYF.

This clone was seen only once. The chain carries TRBV29-1 and TRBJ2-4; 11 nucleotides match TRBD1. The CDR3 runs 12 residues. Unmatched junction bases numbered 4, after V lost 6 bases and J lost 9 bases. The germline V gene has CDR1 SQVTM and CDR2 ANQGSEA. This CDR3 reads CSVGTGGAIQYF. The CDR3 DNA reads TGCAGCGTCGGGACAGGGGGTGCCATTCAGTACTTC. Drawing the rest from reference TRBV29-1 and TRBJ2-4, the complete variable domain is SAVISQKPSRDICQRGTSLTIQCQVDSQVTMMFWYRQQPGQSLTLIATANQGSEATYESGFVIDKFPISRPNLTFSTLTVSNMSPEDSSIYLCSVGTGGAIQYFGAGTRLSVL.

A few counts support this clone. The V and J genes are TRBV9 and TRBJ2-3, with TRBD2 as a possible D gene (5 bases). The CDR3 extends over 14 amino acids. Trimming stripped 2 bases from V and 0 bases from J, with 7 bases between. The germline CDR1 and CDR2 sequences are SGDLS and YYNGEE. The CDR3 sequence is CASSVGGSTDTQYF. The CDR3 DNA is TGTGCCAGCAGCGTCGGCGGGAGCACAGATACGCAGTATTTT.

V gene TRBV13 combines with J gene TRBJ2-7; D is perhaps TRBD1 (6 bases). The CDR3 has 15 amino acids. Trimming cost V 5 bases and J 3 bases, with 17 bases left between them. The germline V gene has CDR1 PRHDT and CDR2 FYEKMQ (reference sequence). This CDR3 is CASSPRGYLGYEQYF. The CDR3 DNA is TGTGCCAGCAGCCCCAGGGGCTACCTGGGCTACGAGCAGTACTTC.

The J gene is TRBJ2-7, the V gene TRBV11-2; 9 bases fit TRBD2. Germline values: CDR1 SGHAT, CDR2 FQNNGV. Losses at the gene ends were 5 bases for V and 6 bases for J; bases not matched to a gene: 11. This CDR3 spans 15 amino acids. The CDR3 DNA reads as TGTGCCAGCAGCCCCCGACTAGCGGAGGGGGTCGAGCAGTACTTC. Its translation is CASSPRLAEGVEQYF.

This clone has a handful of counts. This chain connects TRBV21-1 to TRBJ1-1; the D call in the table, TRBD1, was not verified against the DNA. TRBV21-1 is tagged as a pseudogene. There are 17 residues in the CDR3. The CDR3 DNA follows: TGTGCCAGCAGCACGACACAGGGTCCTATCTTATCTACTGAAGCTTTCTTT. Encoded protein: CASSTTQGPILSTEAFF.

In this sample, this clone turned up a few times. The chain recombines TRBV6-6 with TRBJ2-3, with D possibly being TRBD2 (6 bases). CDR1 is MNHNY and CDR2 is SVGAGI in the germline V gene (reference sequence). The CDR3 contains 14 residues. The V end was cut by 11 bases, the J end by 5 bases, with 20 bases between. CDR3 nucleotides: TGTGCCGGGGGTGGGGCGGGGCCTGAAGATACGCAGTATTTT. Its translation is CAGGGAGPEDTQYF.

V usage is TRBV6-5 and J usage is TRBJ2-2; D is undetermined. The germline V gene encodes CDR1 MNHEY and CDR2 SVGAGI. V lost 4 bases and J lost 5, with 8 bases in between. The CDR3 totals 13 residues. CDR3 sequence reads: CASSSFSTGELFF. The DNA of the CDR3 is TGTGCCAGCAGTTCGTTCTCGACCGGGGAGCTGTTTTTT.

The genes are TRBV28 and TRBJ2-7; TRBD1 matches at 7 bases. Germline values: CDR1 MDHEN, CDR2 SYDVKM. The CDR3 is 15 amino acids. V gave up 5 bases and J gave up 3 bases; unmatched junction bases: 10. The CDR3 sequence is CASSLPQDRYYEQYF. In nucleotides, the CDR3 is TGTGCCAGCAGTCTACCGCAGGACAGGTACTACGAGCAGTACTTC.

This rearrangement joins TRBV27 to TRBJ1-1, with D perhaps TRBD1 (6 bases). With 5 bases removed from V and 0 bases from J, the gap between germline ends came to 22 bases. CDR1 is MNHEY and CDR2 is SMNVEV in the germline V gene (reference sequence). CDR3 size: 18 residues. The CDR3 region is CASSPLRIQGWMNTEAFF. The CDR3 bases are TGTGCCAGCAGTCCTCTGCGGATACAGGGTTGGATGAACACTGAAGCTTTCTTT.

In nucleotides, the CDR3 is TGCGCCAGCAGCCTCACCCCCCCGGGACAGGGGCCCCGTTTGGGTAATTCACCCCTCCACTTT. The encoded protein is CASSLTPPGQGPRLGNSPLHF. This chain links TRBV4-1 with TRBJ1-6; 10 nucleotides agree with TRBD1. V dropped 4 bases and J dropped 6; count of bases not matched to a gene: 21. The CDR3 has 21 residues. CDR1 is MGHRA, CDR2 YSYEKL, per germline.

This clone was found a few times. V gene TRBV5-6 combines with J gene TRBJ2-3; D is possibly TRBD1 (5 bases). V was clipped by 1 base and J by 3 bases, with 15 bases between them. CDR3 length: 16 amino acids. Per the germline V gene, CDR1 is SGHDT and CDR2 is YYEEEE. CDR3 residues: CASSLIRGPKTDTQYF. Here the CDR3 DNA reads TGTGCCAGCAGCTTGATAAGGGGTCCGAAGACAGATACGCAGTATTTT.

This clone has a handful of counts. The chain joins TRBV5-4 to TRBJ2-5; possible D gene TRBD1, 7 bases. Germline V gene data show CDR1 as SGHNT and CDR2 as YYREEE (reference sequence). This CDR3 is built from 14 residues. V was trimmed by 6 bases and J by 2 bases, leaving 14 bases between them. CDR3 amino acids: CASNPGGQQETQYF. In DNA, the CDR3 is TGTGCCAGCAACCCAGGGGGGCAGCAAGAGACCCAGTACTTC.

In its sample, this clone was seen a few times. V is TRBV28 and J is TRBJ2-1, with a possible D match to TRBD2 (5 bases). Germline V CDR1 and CDR2: MDHEN, SYDVKM. This CDR3 region has 13 residues. The V end was cut by 6 bases, the J end by 3 bases, with 9 bases between. CDR3 in amino acids: CASRQTSYNEQFF. The CDR3 DNA sequence: TGTGCCAGCAGGCAAACTAGCTACAATGAGCAGTTCTTC.

This clone was found a few times. The chain is built from TRBV7-6 and TRBJ1-1; D remains ambiguous. Per the germline V gene, CDR1 is SGHVS and CDR2 is FNYEAQ. The CDR3 is 14 amino acids. Trimming stripped 5 bases from V and 6 bases from J, with 16 bases between. CDR3 region: CASSPRPSDAEAFF. The CDR3, as DNA: TGTGCCAGCAGCCCCCGGCCCAGCGACGCTGAAGCTTTCTTT.

This clone was counted only a few times. This chain joins TRBV6-1 and TRBJ1-2, with unresolved D. From germline, CDR1 is MNHNS and CDR2 SASEGT. V was pared by 5 bases and J by 2 bases, with 12 bases between. The CDR3 contains 14 residues. The DNA of the CDR3 is TGTGCCAGCAGTAACCCAGAGGGAAACTATGGCTACACCTTC. Its protein is CASSNPEGNYGYTF.

This clone was detected a few times. The CDR3 DNA reads TGCGCCAGCAGCCTCGCCCTAGCGGGGGGGCCGTATGAGCAGTTCTTC. As protein: CASSLALAGGPYEQFF. The chain joins TRBV4-1 to TRBJ2-1, with 12 bases fitting TRBD2. The CDR3 is 16 amino acids. V lost 4 bases, J lost 8 bases, and 9 bases stayed unmatched. Germline lookup yields CDR1 MGHRA and CDR2 YSYEKL.

This clone was seen a few times. The chain couples TRBV11-2 to TRBJ2-1; 8 bases align to TRBD1. The germline CDR1 and CDR2 sequences are SGHAT and FQNNGV. V lost 4 bases, J lost 7 bases, and 6 bases stayed unmatched. The CDR3 length is 14 residues. The CDR3 is CASSSPRQGNEQFF. The CDR3 DNA reads TGTGCCAGCAGCTCGCCGCGACAGGGGAATGAGCAGTTCTTC.